A single sample gave rise to the 28 T cell receptor beta chains below, sequenced in a study of T cells in Graves' hyperthyroidism and ophthalmopathy. TCR beta CDR3 region amplification was performed from RNA transcripts. The HTBI primer set served for first-round RT-PCR of the TCR CDR3. TCRdb reprocessed the multiplex PCR reads via MiXCR and lists one record per CDR3 protein. The sample contains 700,000 or so distinct CDR3 sequences, 16% of which appear only once. The source material was blood. Source of these receptors: a man aged 18 to 29 with Graves' hyperthyroidism.

This clonotype has at least ten counts. This chain links TRBV10-3 with TRBJ1-5, with D possibly being TRBD1 (5 bases). The germline V gene encodes CDR1 ENHRY and CDR2 SYGVKD. V was trimmed by 4 bases and J by 2 bases, leaving 9 bases between them. The CDR3 sequence is 14 residues long. CDR3 residues: CAISVGGGNQPQHF. The CDR3 DNA reads TGTGCCATCAGTGTGGGGGGGGGCAATCAGCCCCAGCATTTT.

This clonotype has more than one count but fewer than ten. Since a much larger clone is just one base distant, this may be a read error. The chain recombines TRBV2 with TRBJ1-1; tentative D call: TRBD1 (6 bases). The CDR3 totals 13 residues. CDR1 is SNHLY and CDR2 is FYNNEI in the germline V gene. Here the CDR3 reads CASSPQGFTEASF. The CDR3 region has the DNA TGTGCCAGCAGTCCACAGGGTTTCACTGAAGCTTCCTTT.

This clonotype occurred many times. V and J are TRBV28 and TRBJ2-1; possibly TRBD2 for D (5 bases). V lost 3 bases and J 5 bases, leaving 17 bases between the germline ends. Looked up from germline, CDR1 is MDHEN and CDR2 is SYDVKM. This CDR3 comprises 16 residues. This CDR3 is CASSFYGPGSHNEQFF. CDR3 sequence (DNA): TGTGCCAGCAGTTTCTATGGGCCGGGATCCCACAATGAGCAGTTCTTC.

The chain is built from TRBV20-1 and TRBJ1-5; no reliable D call. The ends were cut back, 0 bases at V and 6 bases at J, with 9 bases in the middle. The CDR3 contains 13 residues. Germline V gene sequence: CDR1 DFQATT, CDR2 SNEGSKA (reference sequence). The DNA for the CDR3 is TGCAGTGCTAGAGACAGTTGGCTTCAGCCCCAGCATTTT. This gives the protein CSARDSWLQPQHF.

The chain has TRBV28 and TRBJ1-5; possibly TRBD1 for D (6 bases). The CDR3 extends over 15 amino acids. Germline CDR1 MDHEN, CDR2 SYDVKM. V lost 3 bases, J lost 1 base, and 10 bases lay in between. This CDR3 reads CASSFVRGSNQPQHF. CDR3 nucleotide sequence: TGTGCCAGCAGTTTCGTCAGGGGAAGCAATCAGCCCCAGCATTTT.

This clonotype turned up a few times. The V gene is TRBV9, the J gene TRBJ1-2; D perhaps matches TRBD1 (5 bases). Germline lookup yields CDR1 SGDLS and CDR2 YYNGEE. The CDR3 has 12 amino acids. V was clipped by 5 bases and J by 8 bases, with 13 bases between them. The chain's CDR3 is CASRSSGRGYTF. CDR3 sequence (DNA): TGTGCCAGCAGGTCTTCAGGGAGGGGCTACACCTTC. Based on the CDR3 plus reference TRBV9 and TRBJ1-2, the full variable domain is DSGVTQTPKHLITATGQRVTLRCSPRSGDLSVYWYQQSLDQGLQFLIQYYNGEERAKGNILERFSAQQFPDLHSELNLSSLELGDSALYFCASRSSGRGYTFGSGTRLTVV.

The rearrangement joins TRBV28 to TRBJ2-4, with TRBD2 matching over 14 bases. V shed 5 bases and J 0 bases; nucleotides not matched to a gene: 6. CDR3 size: 18 residues. Germline assignment: CDR1 MDHEN and CDR2 SYDVKM. CDR3: CASSLGLAGALAKNIQYF. CDR3 DNA: TGTGCCAGCAGTCTGGGACTAGCGGGAGCGCTAGCCAAAAACATTCAGTACTTC.

On this clonotype: A much larger clonotype is one base distant, so this may be a read error. The rearrangement uses TRBV27 and TRBJ1-1, with 7 bases lining up with TRBD1. The germline V gene has CDR1 MNHEY and CDR2 SMNVEV (reference sequence). Trimming took 6 bases from V and 6 from J; bases not matched to a gene: 13. This CDR3 region has 15 residues. The CDR3 reads CASRLFGRGPAEAFF. CDR3 sequence (DNA): TGTGCCAGCAGGTTGTTCGGTAGGGGGCCCGCTGAAGCTTTCTTT.

This clonotype was observed a handful of times. This sequence joins TRBV5-1 and TRBJ2-2, with 7 positions matching TRBD1. This CDR3 has 13 amino acids. Germline CDR1 is SGHRS and CDR2 is YFSETQ. Trimming at V came to 9 bases and at J to 5 bases, leaving 7 bases not matched to a gene. The CDR3 DNA follows: TGCGCCACCGGGACAGAGATTACCGGGGAGCTGTTTTTT. Its protein is CATGTEITGELFF.

This clonotype was counted at least ten times. The gene calls are TRBV2 and TRBJ2-5, with 7 bases matching TRBD1. There are 13 residues in the CDR3. Germline values: CDR1 SNHLY, CDR2 FYNNEI. J gave up 5 bases and V 2 bases, and 2 bases lay outside the gene matches. The CDR3 coding sequence is TGTGCCAGCAGTGAATACAGGGGTGAGACCCAGTACTTC. Protein: CASSEYRGETQYF.

The chain carries TRBV9 and TRBJ1-2; D gene uncertain. This CDR3 spans 12 amino acids. The germline CDR1 and CDR2 sequences are SGDLS and YYNGEE. The V end was cut by 6 bases, the J end by 3 bases, with 9 bases between. CDR3 bases: TGTGCCAGCACCGGACCCGACTATGGCTACACCTTC. This sequence encodes CASTGPDYGYTF. Full variable domain (rest looked up from reference TRBV9 and TRBJ1-2): DSGVTQTPKHLITATGQRVTLRCSPRSGDLSVYWYQQSLDQGLQFLIQYYNGEERAKGNILERFSAQQFPDLHSELNLSSLELGDSALYFCASTGPDYGYTFGSGTRLTVV.

The J gene is TRBJ2-7, the V gene TRBV27, with 9 bases matching TRBD2. CDR1 is MNHEY and CDR2 is SMNVEV in the germline V gene (reference sequence). Trimming at V came to 3 bases and at J to 4 bases, leaving 10 bases not matched to a gene. The CDR3 is 16 residues long. The CDR3 is CASSLDLASGTYEQYF. CDR3 coding DNA: TGTGCCAGCAGTTTGGATCTGGCTAGCGGGACTTACGAGCAGTACTTC.

This clonotype was recorded many times. CDR3 amino acids: CASSYLPRDTQYF. DNA of the CDR3: TGTGCCAGCAGCTATCTCCCGAGAGATACGCAGTATTTT. V gene TRBV27 combines with J gene TRBJ2-3; D not certain. Germline V gene data show CDR1 as MNHEY and CDR2 as SMNVEV (reference sequence). This CDR3 has 13 residues. V gave up 6 bases and J gave up 5 bases, with 12 bases separating them.

This clonotype was recorded at least ten times. This chain joins TRBV20-1 and TRBJ2-5, with TRBD1 as a possible D gene (6 bases). The CDR3 extends over 12 amino acids. Per the germline V gene, CDR1 is DFQATT and CDR2 is SNEGSKA (reference sequence). V lost 2 bases, J lost 5 bases, and 9 bases lay in between. The DNA for the CDR3 is TGCAGTGCTAGAAGGGGGTTGGAGACCCAGTACTTC. Its protein product is CSARRGLETQYF.

This clonotype was detected ten times or more. The chain uses TRBV28 and TRBJ1-1; the D gene is possibly TRBD1 (6 bases). CDR1 MDHEN and CDR2 SYDVKM come from the germline V gene. The CDR3 extends over 15 amino acids. The V and J ends lost 1 base and 1 base respectively, with 10 bases between them. The CDR3 loop reads CASSLYQDRNTEAFF. CDR3 bases: TGTGCCAGCAGTTTATACCAGGACAGGAACACTGAAGCTTTCTTT.

In this sample, this clonotype turned up a few times. V is TRBV19 and J is TRBJ2-1; D remains ambiguous. CDR1 is LNHDA and CDR2 is SQIVND in the germline V gene (reference sequence). The germline V and J ends were trimmed by 4 bases and 10 bases, with 17 bases remaining between them. CDR3 length: 14 residues. CDR3 DNA: TGTGCCAGTAGTAAGGCTAGGACGTCTGGGGAGCAGTTCTTC. This encodes CASSKARTSGEQFF.

The V and J genes are TRBV6-2 or TRBV6-3 and TRBJ1-1; D gene unclear. CDR1 is MNHEY and CDR2 is SVGEGT in the germline V gene. This CDR3 spans 13 amino acids. The V and J ends lost 5 bases and 0 bases respectively, with 7 bases between them. Here the CDR3 DNA reads TGTGCCAGCAGTGACTACATGAACACTGAAGCTTTCTTT. As protein: CASSDYMNTEAFF.

This chain connects TRBV7-2 to TRBJ1-2; D possibly corresponds to TRBD1 (6 bases). The CDR3 has 16 amino acids. Trimming took 1 base from V and 7 from J, leaving 19 bases between them. CDR1 and CDR2 from the germline V gene are SGHTA and FQGNSA. CDR3 protein: CASSLVSPQGAGGYTF. Here the CDR3 DNA reads TGTGCCAGCAGCTTAGTATCCCCACAGGGAGCGGGTGGCTACACCTTC.

This clonotype was recorded at least ten times. The rearrangement uses TRBV28 and TRBJ2-7; TRBD2 might be the D (5 bases). Trimming stripped 2 bases from V and 9 bases from J, with 11 bases between. Germline V gene lookup returns CDR1 MDHEN and CDR2 SYDVKM. The CDR3 length is 12 residues. The CDR3 region is CASSLDGRGQYF. As DNA, the CDR3 is TGTGCCAGCAGTTTAGATGGTCGGGGGCAGTACTTC.

In this sample, this clonotype turned up a few times. J is TRBJ1-5 and V is TRBV28; TRBD1 agrees at 9 bases. V trimming: 5 bases; J trimming: 6 bases; junction bases outside the gene matches: 8. The CDR3 spans 15 residues. Germline V gene lookup returns CDR1 MDHEN and CDR2 SYDVKM. The CDR3 reads CASSPDRGSAQPQHF. DNA for the CDR3: TGTGCCAGCAGTCCTGACAGGGGGTCGGCTCAGCCCCAGCATTTT. Full variable domain (outside the CDR3, taken from reference TRBV28 and TRBJ1-5): DVKVTQSSRYLVKRTGEKVFLECVQDMDHENMFWYRQDPGLGLRLIYFSYDVKMKEKGDIPEGYSVSREKKERFSLILESASTNQTSMYLCASSPDRGSAQPQHFGDGTRLSIL.

Many counts were recorded for this clonotype. The V call is TRBV11-2, the J call TRBJ2-3; D gene uncertain. Trimming removed 1 base at V and 11 bases at J, with 10 bases between. The CDR3 consists of 12 residues. The germline V gene has CDR1 SGHAT and CDR2 FQNNGV. CDR3 in DNA: TGTGCCAGCAGCTTAGGGCTCCAGGAGCAGTATTTT. Its protein product is CASSLGLQEQYF.

This clonotype has ten or more counts. The chain joins TRBV28 to TRBJ1-2; TRBD1 aligns across 9 bases. CDR3 length: 17 amino acids. V gave up 5 bases and J gave up 0 bases; unmatched junction bases: 10. Germline CDR1 MDHEN, CDR2 SYDVKM. The CDR3, as DNA: TGTGCCAGCAGTCCTCCCGGGACAGGGAGGTCTAACTATGGCTACACCTTC. Encoded protein: CASSPPGTGRSNYGYTF.

The chain carries TRBV27 and TRBJ2-7, with D possibly TRBD1 on 7 matching bases. V was pared by 7 bases and J by 3 bases, with 16 bases between. The germline V gene encodes CDR1 MNHEY and CDR2 SMNVEV (reference sequence). This CDR3 is 14 amino acids long. The CDR3 sequence is CASTSGDRGYEQYF. DNA of the CDR3: TGTGCCAGCACCTCGGGGGACAGAGGCTACGAGCAGTACTTC.

The rearrangement uses TRBV27 and TRBJ1-2, with a tentative D call TRBD1 (6 bases). The V end was cut by 5 bases, the J end by 2 bases, with 15 bases between. The CDR3 extends over 15 amino acids. Germline assignment: CDR1 MNHEY and CDR2 SMNVEV (reference sequence). CDR3 DNA: TGTGCCAGCAGTGCTCGACGGGGGCGAAACTATGGCTACACCTTC. This encodes CASSARRGRNYGYTF.

This clonotype was seen more than once but under ten times. The chain carries TRBV5-8 and TRBJ2-6; possibly TRBD2 for D (5 bases). CDR1 SGHTS and CDR2 YDEGEE come from the germline V gene. The CDR3 extends over 16 amino acids. With 6 bases removed from V and 0 bases from J, the gap between germline ends came to 13 bases. The CDR3 spells CASTPGVLSGANVLTF. CDR3 sequence (DNA): TGTGCCAGCACCCCCGGGGTGCTCTCTGGGGCCAACGTCCTGACTTTC.

This clonotype was seen many times. This chain links TRBV28 with TRBJ2-7; TRBD2 is a possible D gene (6 bases). Germline V gives CDR1 MDHEN, CDR2 SYDVKM. V was clipped by 5 bases and J by 7 bases, with 15 bases between them. CDR3 length: 13 amino acids. The CDR3 DNA reads as TGTGCCAGCAGTAAGACGGGACTTGGGGAGCAGTACTTC. It yields the protein CASSKTGLGEQYF.

This chain links TRBV7-2 with TRBJ2-1; the D gene is possibly TRBD2 (6 bases). V shed 11 bases and J shed 4 bases, with 15 bases lying between them. The germline CDR1 and CDR2 sequences are SGHTA and FQGNSA. CDR3 length: 13 amino acids. CDR3 in DNA: TGTGCCGCTAGTGGGACTGATTACAATGAGCAGTTCTTC. This encodes CAASGTDYNEQFF.

The V call is TRBV7-9, the J call TRBJ2-7; D is unclear. The CDR3 loop spans 12 amino acids. Germline CDR1 is SEHNR and CDR2 is FQNEAQ (reference sequence). Trimming removed 3 bases from V and 5 bases from J, with 8 bases in between. CDR3 nucleotides: TGTGCCAGCAGCTTCCCAAGGAACGAGCAGTACTTC. It translates to CASSFPRNEQYF.